Shown below are 5 T cell receptor beta chains from a single sample sequenced in a study of blood T cell repertoires in COVID-19. Assay used: immunoSEQ multiplex PCR; TCRdb lists only in-frame clones, some missing. This sample has approximately 140,000 clones, with approximately 80% found just once. Sample: PBMCs or T cells enriched from blood (not recorded which). The origin of the receptors is a man aged 45-65 years in a cohort exposed to, infected with or recovered from COVID-19 (not recorded which).

The rearrangement uses TRBV7-2 and TRBJ2-7, with 7 bases identical to TRBD1. The CDR3 loop spans 15 amino acids. With V trimmed by 4 bases and J by 2 bases, 8 bases remained unmatched. Germline V CDR1 and CDR2: SGHTA, FQGNSA. CDR3: CASSSYRGTTYEQYF. In nucleotides, the CDR3 is TGTGCCAGCAGCTCGTACAGGGGAACTACCTACGAGCAGTACTTC.

The J gene is TRBJ1-6, the V gene TRBV9; D is perhaps TRBD1 (5 bases). Germline values: CDR1 SGDLS, CDR2 YYNGEE. The CDR3 covers 18 residues. Trimming pared 0 bases from V and 7 bases from J, leaving 20 bases between. CDR3 coding DNA: TGTGCCAGCAGCGTAGGGGTTGGGCAGGGCGTTACGAATTCACCCCTCCACTTT. Amino acids: CASSVGVGQGVTNSPLHF. The full variable domain, its missing parts supplied by reference TRBV9 and TRBJ1-6, is DSGVTQTPKHLITATGQRVTLRCSPRSGDLSVYWYQQSLDQGLQFLIQYYNGEERAKGNILERFSAQQFPDLHSELNLSSLELGDSALYFCASSVGVGQGVTNSPLHFGNGTRLTVT.

The rearrangement uses TRBV24-1 and TRBJ2-1; 15 positions match TRBD2. The CDR3 is made up of 20 amino acids. Trimming cost V 3 bases and J 1 base; bases outside gene matches: 9. Germline V gives CDR1 KGHDR, CDR2 SFDVKD. The CDR3 nucleotides are TGTGCCACCAGTGATCAGGGACTAGCGGGAGGAATGTTTTCCTACAATGAGCAGTTCTTC. This sequence encodes CATSDQGLAGGMFSYNEQFF.

A note on this clone: This same CDR3 is encoded by further DNA sequences in the sample. The rearrangement links TRBV7-9 to TRBJ1-1; D is ambiguous. The CDR3 consists of 14 residues. Per the germline V gene, CDR1 is SEHNR and CDR2 is FQNEAQ (reference sequence). Trimming removed 1 base at V and 1 base at J, with 7 bases between. The CDR3 DNA reads TGTGCCAGCAGCTTAGTAAGCGGGAACACTGAAGCTTTCTTT. Encoded protein: CASSLVSGNTEAFF.

This rearrangement joins TRBV18 to TRBJ2-1; possible D gene TRBD2, 5 bases. Trimming removed 4 bases at V and 3 bases at J, with 10 bases between. Germline V gives CDR1 KGHSH, CDR2 LQKENI. The CDR3 has 14 residues. CDR3 region: CASSRGLDYNEQFF. CDR3 coding DNA: TGTGCCAGCTCACGCGGACTGGACTACAATGAGCAGTTCTTC.